Listed below are T cell receptor beta chains from one sample, sequenced in a study of T-cell reconstitution after alpha-beta-depleted transplantation in children. One entry per CDR3 protein, called by TCRdb with MiXCR from the PCR reads. The data show some 490,000 distinct CDR3 sequences, with about an eighth seen just once and over 5.5% held by the top ten. The sequenced sample was PBMCs from the stem cell graft donor, obtained from the stem cell graft. These receptors were obtained from a human donor who donated a stem cell graft to a child with combined immunodeficiency. The CDR3 runs from the conserved cysteine through the conserved F or W. The D gene is left open where the match is weak. Rows give clone size only sometimes, using once, few, many, or a class for an expanded clone.

TRBJ2-7,TRBV6-2/TRBV6-3,TRBD2,NA,CASSYSASGAYEQYF,TGTGCCAGCAGTTACTCGGCTAGCGGGGCCTACGAGCAGTACTTC
TRBJ2-3,TRBV20-1,TRBD2,few,CSAFRSGIGDTQYF,TGCAGTGCTTTTCGTAGCGGGATTGGGGATACGCAGTATTTT
TRBJ2-7,TRBV14,NA,NA,CASSQVLRMATSYEQYF,TGTGCCAGCAGCCAAGTCTTACGGATGGCCACCTCCTACGAGCAGTACTTC
TRBJ2-1,TRBV9,NA,NA,CASSVVSVVHGNNEQFF,TGTGCCAGCAGCGTAGTCTCGGTAGTCCACGGAAACAATGAGCAGTTCTTC
TRBJ2-3,TRBV6-2/TRBV6-3,NA,NA,CASSTDRNRGTQYF,TGTGCCAGCAGTACGGACCGGAACCGGGGTACGCAGTATTTT
TRBJ1-2,TRBV27,TRBD1,NA,CASSPDRGGRYTF,TGTGCCAGCAGCCCAGACAGGGGAGGACGCTACACCTTC
TRBJ2-1,TRBV12-5,NA,many,CASGLGRDSYNEQFF,TGTGCTAGTGGTTTAGGCAGGGACTCCTACAATGAGCAGTTCTTC
TRBJ2-1,TRBV10-3,TRBD2,NA,CAISFLASGRAPFYNEQFF,TGTGCCATCAGTTTTCTGGCTAGCGGGAGGGCCCCATTTTACAATGAGCAGTTCTTC
TRBJ2-1,TRBV7-2,NA,few,CASSLLTRGNEQFF,TGTGCCAGCAGCTTATTAACCCGAGGCAATGAGCAGTTCTTC
TRBJ2-1,TRBV5-1,NA,few,CASSPEQARGYNEQFF,TGCGCCAGCAGCCCTGAACAGGCCCGGGGTTACAATGAGCAGTTCTTC
TRBJ2-3,TRBV30,TRBD1,few,CAWGGQGSGTQYF,TGTGCCTGGGGGGGACAGGGGAGTGGGACGCAGTATTTT
TRBJ2-5,TRBV7-2,TRBD1,many,CASRAPGTGIGETQYF,TGTGCCAGCAGGGCTCCCGGGACAGGGATCGGCGAGACCCAGTACTTC
TRBJ1-1,TRBV6-5,NA,few,CASSYSQWRAEAFF,TGTGCCAGCAGTTACTCACAGTGGAGGGCTGAAGCTTTCTTT